This T cell receptor beta chain was obtained from a study of blood T cell repertoires in COVID-19 (dated by TCRdb to 2018 to 2020). At the level of the whole study: The collaborator samples originated in the United States, Italy and Spain and spanned the acute and convalescent phases of COVID-19. The material from the prospective study consisted of cDNA or gDNA derived from T cells, B-cell-depleted T cells, or PBMCs. Deeply sampled blood TCRbeta repertoires from subjects exposed to, actively infected with, or recovered from COVID-19 were included in the dataset. The repertoires were released in a freely available public database meant as a resource for research on the immune response to SARS-CoV-2. Samples came from the ongoing ImmuneRACE study (first 160 participants) plus 1,254 subjects from 6 global collaborators. The sample metadata nearly always contained a de-identified subject ID, COVID-19 status, age in years and sex. Where available, HLA class I and class II types were taken from metadata supplied by the sample provider and were not determined by assay-based typing. The paper as a whole reports these results and caveats: The quantity of clinical and demographic metadata differed by source and by participant and was supplied without curation.

In Seattle, one collaborating source enrolled patients while the infection was active and tracked those patients longitudinally over the course of disease. Collaborating institutions collected whole blood in K2EDTA tubes following their own protocols. For TCRbeta analysis, collaborators shipped samples as frozen whole blood, isolated PBMCs, or DNA extracted from either of those sample types. V and J are trimmed by 3 bases and 7 bases, and the gene matches miss 7 bases of the junction. CDR1 is given as SGHRS and CDR2 as YFSETQ, both from the germline V gene. Measured from the cysteine to the phenylalanine, the CDR3 is 13 residues long. Of the read, only the CDR3 DNA is kept; its 39 bases are in frame from base 1. Of note for this clone: The clone's antigen remains unknown. No much larger clonotype is one base removed from it; base qualities were not supplied.

TCRbeta CDR3 regions were amplified from genomic DNA using the immunoSEQ Assay, a bias-controlled multiplex PCR. The authors' pipeline ran thus. The number of nucleated cells in each sample was estimated by amplification of reference gene primers within the assay. To quantify the absolute abundance of each unique TCRbeta CDR3 rearrangement, sequence reads were collapsed and filtered. For each sample, productive Simpson clonality was calculated as the square root of Simpson's diversity index over productive rearrangements. TCRdb carries this immuneACCESS record with in-frame sequences only. Its versions omit some clonotypes, under half of them owing to an unresolved V gene in the studies checked, with the rest unexplained. D and trimming were read from the DNA, whereas the V and J calls and clone size are those reported in that table. Within this sample are a few hundred thousand clones, with over 85% of them counted one time only. 11% of the sample lies in the top ten.

What was sequenced was peripheral blood. This TCR was sampled from a woman in her 30s with COVID-19, enrolled during active disease. The rearranged segments are TRBV5-1 and TRBJ2-7, and 7 junctional nucleotides match TRBD2. The sequence in DNA is TGCGCCAGCAGCTGGAGACTAGCCGAAGAGCAGTACTTC. This sequence encodes CASSWRLAEEQYF.